This entry is about one T cell receptor beta chain. In the authors' methods: By means of reference gene primer amplification, nucleated cell counts were estimated. Assay: immunoSEQ multiplex PCR; the TCRdb copy retains only in-frame clones and omits some. The DNA gave D and trimming, while V, J and clone size come from that table. This sample has tens of thousands of clones, with about four fifths found just once. The data stem from a study of blood T cell repertoires in COVID-19. As for the study in general: There were acute and convalescent COVID-19 samples, and they came from the United States, Italy and Spain. T cells, B-cell-depleted T cells, or PBMCs supplied cDNA or gDNA.

Per germline, CDR1 SNHLY and CDR2 FYNNEI. The CDR3 has 13 amino acids. Trimming cost V 8 bases and J 1 base, with 11 bases left between them. This chain links TRBV2 with TRBJ1-1; TRBD1 might be the D (5 bases). The clonotype was recovered from a man over 45 with acute or convalescent COVID-19. Sequencing input: peripheral blood. The CDR3 bases are TGTGCCAGCGGGGCGGGGGAGAACACTGAAGCTTTCTTT. Translation gives CASGAGENTEAFF.